Only one count was recorded for the clone carrying this T cell receptor beta chain. Its antigen is not identified. The data stem from a study of cytomegalovirus exposure and HLA in healthy donors. Study-wide points: In the 95 to 150 validation repertoires, a later analysis found that first-cohort TCR clusters tended to co-occur. Published work reported that the classifier diagnosed cytomegalovirus status with high specificity and sensitivity.

Method: immunoSEQ multiplex PCR; TCRdb's copy keeps in-frame clones and lacks some. The sample has 200,000 to 250,000 clones; around nine tenths are singletons. There are 16 residues in the CDR3. V dropped 5 bases and J dropped 7; count of bases not matched to a gene: 12. Germline V CDR1 and CDR2: SGHAT, FQNNGV. Among the 120 or so subjects of the validation cohort, separate from the roughly 670-subject first cohort, were the donors. The source of this sequence is a woman under 30 in good health and CMV-seronegative. The sequenced material came from PBMCs. The genes are TRBV11-2 and TRBJ2-1; 9 bases fit TRBD2. The CDR3 DNA follows: TGTGCCAGCAGCCCACGAGCGGGAGGCCTCAGGAATGAGCAGTTCTTC. It encodes CASSPRAGGLRNEQFF.